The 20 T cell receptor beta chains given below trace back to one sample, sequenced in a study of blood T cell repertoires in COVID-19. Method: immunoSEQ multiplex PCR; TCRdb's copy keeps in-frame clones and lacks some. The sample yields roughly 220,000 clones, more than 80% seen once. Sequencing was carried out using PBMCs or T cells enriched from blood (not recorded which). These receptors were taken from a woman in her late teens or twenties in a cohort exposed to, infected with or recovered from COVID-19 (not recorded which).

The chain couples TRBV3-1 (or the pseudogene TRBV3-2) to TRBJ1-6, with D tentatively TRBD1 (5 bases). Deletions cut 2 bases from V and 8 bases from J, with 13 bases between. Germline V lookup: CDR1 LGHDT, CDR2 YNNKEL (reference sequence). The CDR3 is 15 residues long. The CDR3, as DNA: TGTGCCAGCAGCCAACCAGGGACTCCGTATTCACCCCTCCACTTT. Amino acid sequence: CASSQPGTPYSPLHF.

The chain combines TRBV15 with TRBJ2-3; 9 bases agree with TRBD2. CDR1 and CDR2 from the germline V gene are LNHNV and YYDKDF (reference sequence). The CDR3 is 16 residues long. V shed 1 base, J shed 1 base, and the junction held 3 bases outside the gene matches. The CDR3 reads CATSRGVAGGTDTQYF. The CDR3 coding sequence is TGTGCCACCAGCAGAGGGGTAGCGGGGGGCACAGATACGCAGTATTTT. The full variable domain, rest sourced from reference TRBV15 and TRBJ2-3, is DAMVIQNPRYQVTQFGKPVTLSCSQTLNHNVMYWYQQKSSQAPKLLFHYYDKDFNNEADTPDNFQSRRPNTSFCFLDIRSPGLGDTAMYLCATSRGVAGGTDTQYFGPGTRLTVL.

CDR3 region: CASSPGQGPGLEQYF. DNA of the CDR3: TGCGCCAGCAGCCCGGGACAGGGACCTGGATTAGAGCAGTACTTC. V usage is TRBV5-1 and J usage is TRBJ2-7, with TRBD1 identical over 9 bases. The CDR3 is 15 residues long. Germline CDR1 SGHRS, CDR2 YFSETQ. V dropped 4 bases and J dropped 7; count of bases not matched to a gene: 12.

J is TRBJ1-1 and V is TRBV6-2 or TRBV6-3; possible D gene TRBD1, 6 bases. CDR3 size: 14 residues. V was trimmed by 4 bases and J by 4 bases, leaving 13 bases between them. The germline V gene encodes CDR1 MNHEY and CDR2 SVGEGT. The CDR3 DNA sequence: TGTGCCAGCAGTTCAGCAGGGGAGGGCACTGAAGCTTTCTTT. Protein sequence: CASSSAGEGTEAFF.

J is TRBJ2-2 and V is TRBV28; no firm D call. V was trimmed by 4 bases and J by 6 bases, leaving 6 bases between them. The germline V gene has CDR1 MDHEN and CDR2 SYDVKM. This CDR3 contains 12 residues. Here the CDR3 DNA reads TGTGCCAGCAGTTCTCTTGCCGGGGAGCTGTTTTTT. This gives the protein CASSSLAGELFF.

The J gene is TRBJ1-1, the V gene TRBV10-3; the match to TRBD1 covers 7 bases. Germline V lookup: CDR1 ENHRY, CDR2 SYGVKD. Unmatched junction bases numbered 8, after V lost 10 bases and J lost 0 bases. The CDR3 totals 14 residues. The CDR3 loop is CATKITGVNTEAFF. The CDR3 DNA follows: TGTGCCACCAAGATTACAGGGGTGAACACTGAAGCTTTCTTT.

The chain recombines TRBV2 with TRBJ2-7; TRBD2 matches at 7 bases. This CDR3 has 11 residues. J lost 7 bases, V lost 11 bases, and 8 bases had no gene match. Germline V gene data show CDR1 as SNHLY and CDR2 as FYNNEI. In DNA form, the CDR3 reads TGTGCCGGATCGTTGGGGGGGGAGCAGTACTTC. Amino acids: CAGSLGGEQYF.

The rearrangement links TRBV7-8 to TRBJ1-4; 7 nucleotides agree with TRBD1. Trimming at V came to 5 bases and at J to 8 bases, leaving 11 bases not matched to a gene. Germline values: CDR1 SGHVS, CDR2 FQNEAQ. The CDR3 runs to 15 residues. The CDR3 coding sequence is TGTGCCAGCAGCCCAAGACAGGGCTGGGGAGAAAAACTGTTTTTT. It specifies CASSPRQGWGEKLFF.

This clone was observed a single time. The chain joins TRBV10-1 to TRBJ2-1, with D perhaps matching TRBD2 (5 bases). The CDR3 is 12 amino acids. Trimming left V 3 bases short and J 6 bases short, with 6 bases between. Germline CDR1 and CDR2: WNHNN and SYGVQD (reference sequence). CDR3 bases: TGCGCCAGCAGTGACGGGGTCAATGAGCAGTTCTTC. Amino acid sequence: CASSDGVNEQFF.

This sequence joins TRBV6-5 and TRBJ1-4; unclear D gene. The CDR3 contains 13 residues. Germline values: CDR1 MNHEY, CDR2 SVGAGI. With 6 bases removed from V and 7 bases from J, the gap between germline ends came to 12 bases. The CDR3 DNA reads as TGTGCCAGCAGAATGAAGAGAGGTGAAAAACTGTTTTTT. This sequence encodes CASRMKRGEKLFF.

CDR3 amino acids: CASSLAWGRGYEQYF. As DNA, the CDR3 is TGTGCCAGCAGCTTGGCCTGGGGCAGGGGCTACGAGCAGTACTTC. This chain connects TRBV5-5 to TRBJ2-7, with TRBD1 as a possible D gene (6 bases). The germline V gene encodes CDR1 SGHKS and CDR2 YYEKEE (reference sequence). The CDR3 is made up of 15 amino acids. Trimming left V 0 bases short and J 3 bases short, with 13 bases between.

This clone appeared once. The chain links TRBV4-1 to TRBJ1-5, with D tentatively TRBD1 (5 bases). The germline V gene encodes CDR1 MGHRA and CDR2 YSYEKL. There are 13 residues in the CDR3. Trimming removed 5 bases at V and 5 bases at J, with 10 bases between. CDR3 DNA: TGCGCCAGCAGCGGGGGGGTGGATCAGCCCCAGCATTTT. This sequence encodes CASSGGVDQPQHF.

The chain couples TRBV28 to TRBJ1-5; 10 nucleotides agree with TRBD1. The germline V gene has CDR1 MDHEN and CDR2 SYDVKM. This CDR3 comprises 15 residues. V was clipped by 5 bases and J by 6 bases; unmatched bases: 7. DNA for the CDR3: TGTGCCAGCAGTGCAGGACAGGGGGACGGTCAGCCCCAGCATTTT. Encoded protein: CASSAGQGDGQPQHF.

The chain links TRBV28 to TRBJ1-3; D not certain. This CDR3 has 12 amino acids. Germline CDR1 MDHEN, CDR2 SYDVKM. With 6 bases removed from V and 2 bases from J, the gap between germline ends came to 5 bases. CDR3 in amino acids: CASSTAGNTIYF. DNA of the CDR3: TGTGCCAGCAGCACAGCTGGAAACACCATATATTTT.

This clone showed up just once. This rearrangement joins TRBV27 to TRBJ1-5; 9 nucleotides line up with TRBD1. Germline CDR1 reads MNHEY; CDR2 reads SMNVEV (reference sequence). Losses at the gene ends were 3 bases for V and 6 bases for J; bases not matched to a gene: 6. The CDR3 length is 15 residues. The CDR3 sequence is CASSLTTGGGQPQHF. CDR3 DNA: TGTGCCAGCAGTTTGACGACAGGGGGGGGTCAGCCCCAGCATTTT.

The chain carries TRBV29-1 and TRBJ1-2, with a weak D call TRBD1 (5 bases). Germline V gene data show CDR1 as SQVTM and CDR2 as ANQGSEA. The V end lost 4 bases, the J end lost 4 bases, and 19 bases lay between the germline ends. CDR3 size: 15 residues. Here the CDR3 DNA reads TGCAGCGTTGGGGTCGGGGGAGTGGGTAGCTATGGCTACACCTTC. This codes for CSVGVGGVGSYGYTF.

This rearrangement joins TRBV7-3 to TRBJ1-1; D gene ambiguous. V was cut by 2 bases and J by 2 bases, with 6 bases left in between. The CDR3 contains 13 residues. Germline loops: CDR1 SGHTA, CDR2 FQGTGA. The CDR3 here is CASSLQFNTEAFF. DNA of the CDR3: TGTGCCAGCAGCTTACAATTTAACACTGAAGCTTTCTTT.

The CDR3 spells CASSQGPAGGEQYF. The CDR3 DNA reads TGTGCCAGCAGCCAAGGGCCGGCAGGGGGCGAGCAGTACTTC. The J gene is TRBJ2-7, the V gene TRBV4-2; 7 nucleotides align to TRBD1. Germline V lookup: CDR1 LGHNA, CDR2 YNFKEQ. The CDR3 runs to 14 residues. V trimming: 1 base; J trimming: 6 bases; junction bases outside the gene matches: 6.

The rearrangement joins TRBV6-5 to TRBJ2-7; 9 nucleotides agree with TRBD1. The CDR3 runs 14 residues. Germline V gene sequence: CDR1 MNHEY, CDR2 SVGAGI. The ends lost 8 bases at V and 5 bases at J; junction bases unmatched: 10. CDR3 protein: CASGSRDRVDEQYF. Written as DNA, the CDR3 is TGTGCCAGCGGGTCCCGGGACAGGGTGGACGAGCAGTACTTC.

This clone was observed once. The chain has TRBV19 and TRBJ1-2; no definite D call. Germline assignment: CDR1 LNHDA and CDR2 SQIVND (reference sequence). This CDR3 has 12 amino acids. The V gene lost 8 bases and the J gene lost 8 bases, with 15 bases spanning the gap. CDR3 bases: TGTGCCAGTGGCCCGCGAGGGAGCGGCTACACCTTC. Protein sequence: CASGPRGSGYTF.